These T cell receptor beta chains were read from a single sample in a study of T cell responses to AZD1222 COVID-19 vaccine. TCRdb keeps only in-frame clones here, not all; method: immunoSEQ multiplex PCR. The sample includes about 99,000 clones, roughly nine tenths of them seen just once. Sequencing was performed on peripheral blood, taken on day 0 of AZD1222 vaccination. These receptors originate from an adult in good health. Each CDR3 is given with its conserved first and last residue.

V: TRBV6-1
J: TRBJ1-4
CDR3: CASREWDRGLTNEKLFF

V: TRBV5-8
J: TRBJ1-6
CDR3: CASTQGYNSPLHF

V: TRBV3-1/TRBV3-2
J: TRBJ1-4
CDR3: CASSQVGLLGEKLFF

V: TRBV3-1/TRBV3-2
J: TRBJ1-5
CDR3: CASSPGAGTQPQHF

V: TRBV19
J: TRBJ1-5
CDR3: CASSMEDQPYQPQHF

V: TRBV18
J: TRBJ1-1
CDR3: CASSPLQGSTTEAFF

V: TRBV19
J: TRBJ1-1
CDR3: CASRSIGAPSDAAEAFF

V: TRBV7-2
J: TRBJ2-5
CDR3: CASSLIAGALSQETQYF

V: TRBV20-1
J: TRBJ2-1
CDR3: CSAHGGNEQFF

V: TRBV9
J: TRBJ1-1
CDR3: CASSPGDDTEAFF

V: TRBV6-5
J: TRBJ1-3
CDR3: CASSLDRATGNTIYF

V: TRBV7-8
J: TRBJ1-3
CDR3: CASHGRSGNTIYF

V: TRBV27
J: TRBJ1-2
CDR3: CASSGDFYGYTF

V: TRBV7-2
J: TRBJ2-6
CDR3: CASSSPPLRASWGANVLTF

V: TRBV7-9
J: TRBJ1-5
CDR3: CASSLVGKREGIRNQPQHF

V: TRBV19
J: TRBJ2-2
CDR3: CASSTGLAGGTGELFF

V: TRBV7-8
J: TRBJ1-4
CDR3: CASSLGGTATNEKLFF

V: TRBV19
J: TRBJ1-2
CDR3: CASRREGAANYGYTF

V: TRBV7-2
J: TRBJ2-2
CDR3: CASSHKSSLSTGELFF

V: TRBV6-5
J: TRBJ2-3
CDR3: CASSHRGDTDTQYF

V: TRBV6-2/TRBV6-3
J: TRBJ2-3
CDR3: CASSSTSGGWTDTQYF

V: TRBV7-9
J: TRBJ1-3
CDR3: CASSSRQQNRNTIYF

V: TRBV15
J: TRBJ2-1
CDR3: CATTLGGGNEQFF

V: TRBV19
J: TRBJ1-1
CDR3: CASSIRWGEMNTEAFF

V: TRBV7-9
J: TRBJ1-2
CDR3: CASSLAGGENYGYTF

V: TRBV30
J: TRBJ1-2
CDR3: CAWRHTRDRGRVNYGYTF

V: TRBV10-3
J: TRBJ1-5
CDR3: CAISESMFRDQPQHF

V: TRBV10-3
J: TRBJ2-4
CDR3: CAISGTDKNIQYF

V: TRBV6-5
J: TRBJ1-1
CDR3: CASSHQMNTEAFF

V: TRBV4-1
J: TRBJ1-3
CDR3: CASSQEAGYRAAGNTIYF

V: TRBV9
J: TRBJ2-2
CDR3: CASSPRGTNTGELFF

V: TRBV18
J: TRBJ1-1
CDR3: CASKRGWTPASDTEAFF

V: TRBV2
J: TRBJ2-5
CDR3: CASGWSQETQYF

V: TRBV19
J: TRBJ1-6
CDR3: CASSTGTGVGSPLHF

V: TRBV30
J: TRBJ1-3
CDR3: CAWRRDRGRLGNTIYF

V: TRBV18
J: TRBJ1-1
CDR3: CASSPGQGVDTEAFF

V: TRBV24-1
J: TRBJ2-5
CDR3: CATSDSTGGRLETQYF

V: TRBV7-3
J: TRBJ2-3
CDR3: CASSFGLSTDTQYF

V: TRBV18
J: TRBJ2-7
CDR3: CASSPPPATASGYEQYF

V: TRBV6-2/TRBV6-3
J: TRBJ1-5
CDR3: CASSYSFDSFSNQPQHF

V: TRBV9
J: TRBJ2-7
CDR3: CASSVEPGPSEQYF

V: TRBV19
J: TRBJ1-2
CDR3: CASRTRDYGYTF

V: TRBV5-1
J: TRBJ1-6
CDR3: CASSGGQGNSPLHF

V: TRBV19
J: TRBJ2-1
CDR3: CASSRASGRTADEQFF

V: TRBV10-3
J: TRBJ2-2
CDR3: CAIGGTGELFF

V: TRBV3-1/TRBV3-2
J: TRBJ1-1
CDR3: CASSQSSGTEAFF

V: TRBV6-5
J: TRBJ1-2
CDR3: CASRARTGLNYGYTF

V: TRBV5-4
J: TRBJ1-1
CDR3: CASSLQGIWAEAFF

V: TRBV27
J: TRBJ2-7
CDR3: CASLGYAGKGYEQYF

V: TRBV6-4
J: TRBJ1-6
CDR3: CASNEGTANSPLHF

V: TRBV30
J: TRBJ1-5
CDR3: CAWRIQGISNQPQHF

V: TRBV6-5
J: TRBJ2-7
CDR3: CAIRDRAYEQYF

V: TRBV7-8
J: TRBJ2-7
CDR3: CASSARDRVSYEQYF

V: TRBV6-5
J: TRBJ1-2
CDR3: CASKYDGEWNYGYTF

V: TRBV4-1
J: TRBJ2-1
CDR3: CASSQDLAEQFF